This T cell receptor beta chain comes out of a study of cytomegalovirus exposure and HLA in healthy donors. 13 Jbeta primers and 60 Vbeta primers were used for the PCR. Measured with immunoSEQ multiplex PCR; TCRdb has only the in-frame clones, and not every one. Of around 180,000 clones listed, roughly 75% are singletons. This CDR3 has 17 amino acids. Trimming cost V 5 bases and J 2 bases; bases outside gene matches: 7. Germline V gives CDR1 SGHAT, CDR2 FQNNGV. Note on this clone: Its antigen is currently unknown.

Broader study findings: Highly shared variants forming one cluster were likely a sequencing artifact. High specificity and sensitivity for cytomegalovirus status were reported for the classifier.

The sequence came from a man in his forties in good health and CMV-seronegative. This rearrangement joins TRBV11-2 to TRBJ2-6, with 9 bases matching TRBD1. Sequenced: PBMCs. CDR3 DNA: TGTGCCAGCAGCAGCCCGGGACAGGGTACTGGGGCCAACGTCCTGACTTTC. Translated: CASSSPGQGTGANVLTF.